The T cell receptor beta chain described here comes from a study of blood T cells in healthy people across ages. Study summary: The capture of about one barcoded beta molecule per two T cells was achieved by template switching.

This clonotype came up many times. J was trimmed by 6 bases and V by 5 bases; bases with no gene match: 9. CDR3 length: 15 amino acids. CDR1 and CDR2 from the germline V gene are MGHRA and YSYEKL. The authors ran a second PCR of 7 to 11 cycles using a sample-barcoded 5' primer and a J-beta primer mix. TCRdb processed the 5' RACE reads anew with MiXCR; each CDR3 protein has one entry. The sample has roughly 1,800,000 distinct CDR3 sequences, about 50% seen once. The receptor's source is a woman aged 40 to 55 in good health. Sequencing was done on a sample of blood. This sequence joins TRBV4-1 and TRBJ2-1; 8 bases are a match to TRBD2. CDR3 loop: CASSLLAAPGNEQFF. The CDR3 nucleotides read TGCGCCAGCAGCTTACTAGCGGCCCCTGGCAATGAGCAGTTCTTC.